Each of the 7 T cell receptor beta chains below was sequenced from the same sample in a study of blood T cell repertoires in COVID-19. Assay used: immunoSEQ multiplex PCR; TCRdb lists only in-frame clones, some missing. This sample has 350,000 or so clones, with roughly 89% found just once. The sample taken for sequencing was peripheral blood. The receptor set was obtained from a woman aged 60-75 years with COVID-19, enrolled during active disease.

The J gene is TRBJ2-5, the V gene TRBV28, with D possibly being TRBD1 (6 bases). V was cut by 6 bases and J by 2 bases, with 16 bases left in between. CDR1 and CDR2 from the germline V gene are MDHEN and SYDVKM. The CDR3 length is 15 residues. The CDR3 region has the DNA TGTGCCAGCAGAGAAGGGACACACGAACAAGAGACCCAGTACTTC. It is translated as CASREGTHEQETQYF.

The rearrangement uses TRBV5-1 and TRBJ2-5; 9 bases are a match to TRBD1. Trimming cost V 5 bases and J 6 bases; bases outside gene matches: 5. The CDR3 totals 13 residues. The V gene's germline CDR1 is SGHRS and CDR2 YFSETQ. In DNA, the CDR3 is TGCGCCAGCAGGCGGACAGGGGCCCAGACCCAGTACTTC. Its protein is CASRRTGAQTQYF.

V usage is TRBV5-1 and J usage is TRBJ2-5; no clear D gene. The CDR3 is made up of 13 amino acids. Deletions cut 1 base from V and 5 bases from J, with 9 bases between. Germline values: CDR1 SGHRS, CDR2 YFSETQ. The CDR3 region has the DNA TGCGCCAGCAGCTTGCGTCGTGAGGAGACCCAGTACTTC. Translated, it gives CASSLRREETQYF.

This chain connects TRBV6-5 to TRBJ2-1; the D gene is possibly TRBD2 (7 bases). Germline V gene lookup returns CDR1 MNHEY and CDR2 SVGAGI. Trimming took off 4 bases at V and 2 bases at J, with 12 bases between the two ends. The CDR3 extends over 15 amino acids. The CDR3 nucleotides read TGTGCCAGCAGTTCGCCGGGGGGCCCCTACAATGAGCAGTTCTTC. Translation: CASSSPGGPYNEQFF.

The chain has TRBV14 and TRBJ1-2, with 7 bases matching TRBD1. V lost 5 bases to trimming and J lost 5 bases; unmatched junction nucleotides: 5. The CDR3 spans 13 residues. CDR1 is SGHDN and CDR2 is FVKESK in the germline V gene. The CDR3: CASSNPGGYGYTF. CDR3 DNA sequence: TGTGCCAGCAGCAACCCAGGGGGTTATGGCTACACCTTC.

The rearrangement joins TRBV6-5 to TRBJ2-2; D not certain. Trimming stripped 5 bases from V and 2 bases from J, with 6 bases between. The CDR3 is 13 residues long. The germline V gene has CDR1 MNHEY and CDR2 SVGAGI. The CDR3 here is CASSPLNTGELFF. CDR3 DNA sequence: TGTGCCAGCAGTCCCCTTAACACCGGGGAGCTGTTTTTT.

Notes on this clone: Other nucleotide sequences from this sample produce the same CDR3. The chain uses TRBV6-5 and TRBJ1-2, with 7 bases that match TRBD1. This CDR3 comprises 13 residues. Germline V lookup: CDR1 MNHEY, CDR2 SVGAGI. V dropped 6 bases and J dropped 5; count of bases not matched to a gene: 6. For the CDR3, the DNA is TGTGCCAGCAGCCGACAGGGCACTTATGGCTACACCTTC. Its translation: CASSRQGTYGYTF.